This record looks at one T cell receptor beta chain sequence and its context. The target antigen is unknown. V was trimmed by 4 bases and J by 6 bases, leaving 16 bases between them. Germline-derived CDR1 and CDR2 are DFQATT and SNEGSKA (reference sequence). This CDR3 spans 13 amino acids. These data belong to a study of T cell repertoires in aging, cancer and after chemotherapy. A mixed TRB-A/B primer pool amplified rearranged TRB by multiplex touch-down PCR. MiXCR, run by TCRdb on the multiplex PCR reads, gives a single entry per CDR3 protein. The table shows roughly 9,900 distinct CDR3 sequences, with approximately 30% occurring only once. Study outcomes and limitations: Age-matched healthy donors had significantly more diverse, less clonal blood TCR repertoires than untreated cancer patients.

The template was genomic DNA from peripheral blood, not RNA. The J gene is TRBJ2-7, the V gene TRBV20-1; TRBD1 might be the D (7 bases). Sequencing was carried out using blood. The TCR originated in a human donor in good health. CDR3 DNA sequence: TGCAGTGCTACCGGGCCAGGGGGGAGCGAGCAGTACTTC. It encodes CSATGPGGSEQYF.